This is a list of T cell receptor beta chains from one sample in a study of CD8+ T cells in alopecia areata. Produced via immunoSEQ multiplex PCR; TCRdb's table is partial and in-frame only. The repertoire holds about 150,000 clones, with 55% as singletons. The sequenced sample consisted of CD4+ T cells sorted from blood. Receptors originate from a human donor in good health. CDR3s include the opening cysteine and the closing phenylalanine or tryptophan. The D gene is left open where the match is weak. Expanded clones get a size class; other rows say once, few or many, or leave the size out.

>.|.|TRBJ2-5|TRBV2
CASLDVLSLLEETQYF
TGTGCCAGCCTTGACGTACTCTCACTTCTAGAAGAGACCCAGTACTTC
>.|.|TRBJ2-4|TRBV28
CASTLVQGLAKNIQYF
TGTGCCAGCACCCTTGTGCAGGGCCTAGCCAAAAACATTCAGTACTTC
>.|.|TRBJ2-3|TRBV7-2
CASSRRGWQYF
TGTGCCAGCAGCCGCAGGGGTTGGCAGTATTTT
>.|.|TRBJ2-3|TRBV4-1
CASSQGSTDTQYF
TGCGCCAGCAGCCAAGGGAGCACAGATACGCAGTATTTT
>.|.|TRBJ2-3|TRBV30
CASEGGEADTQYF
TGTGCCTCTGAGGGGGGAGAGGCAGATACGCAGTATTTT
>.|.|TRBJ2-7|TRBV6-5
CASTEAGQNNYEQYF
TGTGCCAGCACCGAGGCTGGACAGAACAACTACGAGCAGTACTTC
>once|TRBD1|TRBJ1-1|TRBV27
CASSLTGGLLAFF
TGTGCCAGCAGTCTCACAGGGGGCCTCTTGGCTTTCTTT
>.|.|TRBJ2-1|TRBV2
CASSERREDEQFF
TGTGCCAGCAGTGAAAGGAGGGAGGATGAGCAGTTCTTC
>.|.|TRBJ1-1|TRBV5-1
CASSPREGSMNTEAFF
TGCGCCAGCAGCCCCCGGGAGGGATCAATGAACACTGAAGCTTTCTTT
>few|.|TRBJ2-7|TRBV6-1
CASSGGLHYEQYF
TGTGCCAGCAGTGGGGGACTCCACTACGAGCAGTACTTC
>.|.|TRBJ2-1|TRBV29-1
CSVAGSNEQFF
TGCAGCGTGGCCGGGAGCAATGAGCAGTTCTTC
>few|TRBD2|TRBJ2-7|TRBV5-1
CASSVEYRGLAETYEQYF
TGCGCCAGCAGCGTGGAATACAGAGGACTAGCTGAAACCTACGAGCAGTACTTC
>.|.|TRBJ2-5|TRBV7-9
CASSLGRGEIQETQYF
TGTGCCAGCAGCTTGGGTCGCGGAGAGATTCAAGAGACCCAGTACTTC
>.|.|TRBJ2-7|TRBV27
CASSPPRAGEQYF
TGTGCCAGCAGTCCCCCGAGAGCGGGCGAGCAGTACTTC
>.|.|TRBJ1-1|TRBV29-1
CSVEGQTDTEAFF
TGCAGCGTTGAAGGCCAGACAGATACTGAAGCTTTCTTT
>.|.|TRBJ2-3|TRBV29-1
CSFSPRGTDTQYF
TGCAGCTTTAGCCCGAGGGGCACAGATACGCAGTATTTT
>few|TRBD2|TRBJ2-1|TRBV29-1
CSAGLAGVSEQFF
TGCAGCGCGGGACTAGCGGGAGTGTCTGAGCAGTTCTTC
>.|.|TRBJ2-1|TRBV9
CASSEDSFGTYNEQFF
TGTGCCAGCAGCGAAGACTCCTTCGGCACCTACAATGAGCAGTTCTTC
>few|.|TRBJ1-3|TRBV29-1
CSVRGGNTIYF
TGCAGCGTTCGAGGGGGAAACACCATATATTTT
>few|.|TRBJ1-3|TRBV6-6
CASSYSDRSGNTIYF
TGTGCCAGCAGTTACTCCGATAGGTCTGGAAACACCATATATTTT
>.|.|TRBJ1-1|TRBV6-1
CASSAFDSKAEAFF
TGTGCCAGCAGTGCTTTCGACTCTAAAGCTGAAGCTTTCTTT
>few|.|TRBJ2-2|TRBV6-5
CASRPRNRNTGELFF
TGTGCCAGCAGGCCCAGAAATAGGAACACCGGGGAGCTGTTTTTT
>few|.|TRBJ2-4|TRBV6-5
CASSYTNAKNIQYF
TGTGCCAGCAGTTACACGAACGCCAAAAACATTCAGTACTTC
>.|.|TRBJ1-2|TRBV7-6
CASSLALGSGPTF
TGTGCCAGCAGCTTAGCGCTGGGGTCCGGTCCCACCTTC
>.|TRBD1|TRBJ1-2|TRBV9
CASSGDGDSYTGYTF
TGTGCCAGCAGTGGAGATGGGGACAGTTACACGGGCTACACCTTC
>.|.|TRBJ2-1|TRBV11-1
CASSFGRNEQFF
TGTGCCAGCAGCTTCGGGAGAAATGAGCAGTTCTTC
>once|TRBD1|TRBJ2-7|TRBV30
CAWSGQGPPGQYF
TGTGCCTGGAGTGGACAGGGACCCCCCGGGCAGTACTTC
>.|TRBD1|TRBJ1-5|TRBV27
CASSLTGGRQPQHF
TGTGCCAGCAGTTTAACAGGGGGAAGGCAGCCCCAGCATTTT
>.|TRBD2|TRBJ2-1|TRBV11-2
CASRWTSGRNEQFF
TGTGCCAGCAGATGGACTAGCGGGAGGAATGAGCAGTTCTTC
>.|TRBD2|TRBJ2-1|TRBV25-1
CASSEMGGSGVNEQFF
TGTGCCAGCAGTGAAATGGGCGGGAGTGGGGTCAATGAGCAGTTCTTC
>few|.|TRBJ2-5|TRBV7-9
CASSSLGWYQETQYF
TGTGCCAGCAGTTCCCTCGGATGGTACCAAGAGACCCAGTACTTC
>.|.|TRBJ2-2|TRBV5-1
CASSSLQGPGELFF
TGCGCCAGCAGCTCACTACAGGGACCCGGGGAGCTGTTTTTT
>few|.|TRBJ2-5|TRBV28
CASTSIGTGGETQYF
TGTGCCAGCACCTCGATCGGAACAGGAGGAGAGACCCAGTACTTC
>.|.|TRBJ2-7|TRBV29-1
CSTFGGASYEQYF
TGCAGCACCTTTGGCGGGGCGTCCTACGAGCAGTACTTC
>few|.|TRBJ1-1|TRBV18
CASSPPGRNTEAFF
TGTGCCAGCTCACCACCGGGTAGGAACACTGAAGCTTTCTTT
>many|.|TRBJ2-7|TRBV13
CASSRWVAYEQYF
TGTGCCAGCAGCCGCTGGGTGGCGTACGAGCAGTACTTC
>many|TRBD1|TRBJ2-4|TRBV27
CASSFQKTGAPAKNIQYF
TGTGCCAGCAGTTTCCAAAAGACAGGGGCCCCAGCCAAAAACATTCAGTACTTC
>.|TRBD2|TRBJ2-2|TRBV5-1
CASSSGASGDLTLFF
TGCGCCAGCAGCTCAGGGGCTAGCGGGGACCTCACGCTGTTTTTT
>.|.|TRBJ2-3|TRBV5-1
CASSLVDSTDTQYF
TGCGCCAGCAGCTTGGTGGACAGCACAGATACGCAGTATTTT
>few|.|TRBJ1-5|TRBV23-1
CASSQSETRNQPQHF
TGCGCCAGCAGTCAATCAGAGACCAGGAATCAGCCCCAGCATTTT
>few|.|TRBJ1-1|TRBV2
CAGRGGGNTEAFF
TGTGCCGGACGTGGGGGGGGAAACACTGAAGCTTTCTTT
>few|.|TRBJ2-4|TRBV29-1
CSVVGTQNIQYF
TGCAGCGTTGTTGGGACTCAAAACATTCAGTACTTC